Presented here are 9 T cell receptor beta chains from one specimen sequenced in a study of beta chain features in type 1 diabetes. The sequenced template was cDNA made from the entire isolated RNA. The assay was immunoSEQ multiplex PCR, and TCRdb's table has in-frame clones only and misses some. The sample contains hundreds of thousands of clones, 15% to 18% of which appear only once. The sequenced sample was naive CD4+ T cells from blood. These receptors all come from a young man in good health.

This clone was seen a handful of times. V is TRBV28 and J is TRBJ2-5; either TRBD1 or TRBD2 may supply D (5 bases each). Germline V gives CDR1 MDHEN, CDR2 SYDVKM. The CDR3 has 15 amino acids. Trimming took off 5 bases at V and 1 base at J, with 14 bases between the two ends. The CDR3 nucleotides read TGTGCCAGCAGTGCGGCCGGGACCACCCAAGAGACCCAGTACTTC. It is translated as CASSAAGTTQETQYF.

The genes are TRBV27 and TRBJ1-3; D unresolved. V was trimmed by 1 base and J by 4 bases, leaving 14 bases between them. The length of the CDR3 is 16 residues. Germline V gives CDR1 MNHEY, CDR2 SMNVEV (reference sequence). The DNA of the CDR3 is TGTGCCAGCAGTTTATGGCCCGAACAATTCGGAAACACCATATATTTT. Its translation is CASSLWPEQFGNTIYF.

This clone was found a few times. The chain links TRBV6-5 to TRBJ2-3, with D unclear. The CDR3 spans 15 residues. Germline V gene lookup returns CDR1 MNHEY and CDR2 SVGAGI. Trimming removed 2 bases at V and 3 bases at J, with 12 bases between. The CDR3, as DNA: TGTGCCAGCAGTTACCGACAAGGGATTACAGATACGCAGTATTTT. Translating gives CASSYRQGITDTQYF.

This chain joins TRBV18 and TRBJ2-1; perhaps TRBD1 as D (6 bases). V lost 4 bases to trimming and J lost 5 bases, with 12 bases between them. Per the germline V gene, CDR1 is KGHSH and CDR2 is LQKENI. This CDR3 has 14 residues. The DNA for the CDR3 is TGTGCCAGCTCACGGACAGTGGGGGACAATGAGCAGTTCTTC. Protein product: CASSRTVGDNEQFF.

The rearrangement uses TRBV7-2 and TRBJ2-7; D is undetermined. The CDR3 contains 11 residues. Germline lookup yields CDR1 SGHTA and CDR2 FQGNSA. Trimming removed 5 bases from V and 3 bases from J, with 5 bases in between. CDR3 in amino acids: CASSQHYEQYF. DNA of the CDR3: TGTGCCAGCAGCCAACACTACGAGCAGTACTTC.

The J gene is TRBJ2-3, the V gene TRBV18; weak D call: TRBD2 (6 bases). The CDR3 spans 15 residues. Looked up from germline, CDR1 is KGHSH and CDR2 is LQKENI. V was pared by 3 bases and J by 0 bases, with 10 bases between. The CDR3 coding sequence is TGTGCCAGCTCACCCTCGGGACTGAGCACAGATACGCAGTATTTT. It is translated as CASSPSGLSTDTQYF.

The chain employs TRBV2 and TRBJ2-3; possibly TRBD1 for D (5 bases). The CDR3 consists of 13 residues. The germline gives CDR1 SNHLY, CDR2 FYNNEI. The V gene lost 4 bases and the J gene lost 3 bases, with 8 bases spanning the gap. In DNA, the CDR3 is TGTGCCAGCAGTGCCAGACAGACAGATACGCAGTATTTT. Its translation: CASSARQTDTQYF.

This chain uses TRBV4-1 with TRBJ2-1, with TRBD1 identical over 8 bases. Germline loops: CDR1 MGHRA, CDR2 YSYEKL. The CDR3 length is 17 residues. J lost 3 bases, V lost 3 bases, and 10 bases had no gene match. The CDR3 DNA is TGCGCCAGCAGCCAGGGGGACAGGAGGAGGGTCTACAATGAGCAGTTCTTC. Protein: CASSQGDRRRVYNEQFF.

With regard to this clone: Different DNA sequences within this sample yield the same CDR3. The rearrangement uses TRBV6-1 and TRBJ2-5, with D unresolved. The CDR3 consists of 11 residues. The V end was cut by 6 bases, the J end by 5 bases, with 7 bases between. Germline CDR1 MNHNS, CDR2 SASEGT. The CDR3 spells CASSLGETQYF. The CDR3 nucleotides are TGTGCCAGCAGCCTAGGGGAGACCCAGTACTTC.